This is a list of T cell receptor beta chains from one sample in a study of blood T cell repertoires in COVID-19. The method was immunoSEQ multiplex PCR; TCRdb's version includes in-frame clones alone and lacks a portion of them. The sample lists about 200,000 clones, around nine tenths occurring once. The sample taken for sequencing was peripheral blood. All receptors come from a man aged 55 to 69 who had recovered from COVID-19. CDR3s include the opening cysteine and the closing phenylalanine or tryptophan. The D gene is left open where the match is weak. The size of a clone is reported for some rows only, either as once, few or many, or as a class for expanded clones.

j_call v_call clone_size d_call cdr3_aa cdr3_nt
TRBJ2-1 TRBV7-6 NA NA CASSLARINEQFF TGTGCCAGCAGCTTAGCGCGGATCAATGAGCAGTTCTTC
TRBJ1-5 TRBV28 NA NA CASSSGQPQHF TGTGCCAGCAGTTCGGGACAGCCCCAGCATTTT
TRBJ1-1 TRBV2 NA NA CASSKGSANTEAFF TGTGCCAGCAGTAAGGGGTCCGCGAACACTGAAGCTTTCTTT
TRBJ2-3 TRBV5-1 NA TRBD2 CASSPRGARAGGNTQYF TGCGCCAGCAGCCCCCGGGGGGCTCGGGCGGGGGGTAATACGCAGTATTTT
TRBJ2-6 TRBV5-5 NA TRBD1 CASSPRTGGFGANVLTF TGTGCCAGCAGCCCTAGGACAGGGGGCTTTGGGGCCAACGTCCTGACTTTC
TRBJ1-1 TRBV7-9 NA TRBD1 CASSLGTGGSLKTEAFF TGTGCCAGCAGCTTAGGGACAGGGGGATCGTTGAAGACTGAAGCTTTCTTT
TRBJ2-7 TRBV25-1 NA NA CASSPSPPYEQYF TGTGCCAGCAGTCCGTCCCCTCCCTACGAGCAGTACTTC
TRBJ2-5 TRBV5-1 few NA CASTRELQETQYF TGCGCCAGCACACGGGAGCTCCAGGAGACCCAGTACTTC
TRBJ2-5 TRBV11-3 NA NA CASSLLTENQYQETQYF TGTGCCAGCAGCTTATTAACAGAGAATCAGTACCAAGAGACCCAGTACTTC
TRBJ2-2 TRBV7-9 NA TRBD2 CASSSGLAGTFF TGTGCCAGCAGCTCCGGACTAGCGGGAACGTTTTTT
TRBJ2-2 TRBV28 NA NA CAIQPRGGGELFF TGTGCCATCCAGCCCCGGGGAGGCGGGGAGCTGTTTTTT
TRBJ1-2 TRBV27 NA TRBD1 CASRGRTGAGWYGYTF TGTGCCAGCAGGGGACGGACAGGGGCCGGTTGGTATGGCTACACCTTC
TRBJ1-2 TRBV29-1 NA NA CSAGEGWDGYTF TGCAGCGCCGGGGAGGGTTGGGATGGCTACACCTTC
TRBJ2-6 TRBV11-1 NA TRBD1 CASSAQGARGANVLTF TGTGCCAGCAGCGCACAGGGGGCCAGAGGGGCCAACGTCCTGACTTTC
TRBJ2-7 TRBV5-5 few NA CASSSAGTPYRDEQYF TGTGCCAGCAGCTCGGCAGGGACTCCCTATCGGGACGAGCAGTACTTC
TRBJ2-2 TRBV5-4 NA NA CASSFYGAGELFF TGTGCCAGCAGCTTCTACGGGGCCGGGGAGCTGTTTTTT
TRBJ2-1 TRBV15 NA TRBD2 CATSREYSGRTEQFF TGTGCCACCAGCAGAGAGTATAGCGGGAGAACTGAGCAGTTCTTC
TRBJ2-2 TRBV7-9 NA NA CASSTGTTRTGELFF TGTGCCAGCAGCACCGGGACAACGAGGACCGGGGAGCTGTTTTTT
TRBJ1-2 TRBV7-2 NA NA CASSITGYGYTF TGTGCCAGCAGCATTACAGGGTATGGCTACACCTTC
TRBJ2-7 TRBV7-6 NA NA CASSLGPRVNEQYF TGTGCCAGCAGCTTAGGTCCCAGGGTGAACGAGCAGTACTTC
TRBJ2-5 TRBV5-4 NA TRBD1 CASSRGQVQETQYF TGTGCCAGCAGCAGGGGACAGGTGCAAGAGACCCAGTACTTC
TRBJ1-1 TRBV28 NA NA CASRQDRITEAFF TGTGCCAGCAGGCAAGACAGGATCACTGAAGCTTTCTTT
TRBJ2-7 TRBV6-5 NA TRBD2 CASSYSGGRAAYEQYF TGTGCCAGCAGTTACTCTGGCGGGAGGGCCGCCTACGAGCAGTACTTC
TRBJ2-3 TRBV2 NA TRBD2 CASMNSGRKGGSADTQYF TGTGCCAGCATGAATAGCGGGAGGAAAGGAGGTAGTGCAGATACGCAGTATTTT
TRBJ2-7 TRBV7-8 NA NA CASSRAPGDEQYF TGTGCCAGCAGCCGAGCCCCCGGGGACGAGCAGTACTTC
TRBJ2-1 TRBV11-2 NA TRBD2 CASSLLAGGRSEQFF TGTGCCAGCAGCCTACTAGCGGGGGGGCGGAGTGAGCAGTTCTTC
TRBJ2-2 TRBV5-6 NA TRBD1 CASSHPPTGRTGELFF TGTGCCAGCAGCCACCCCCCGACAGGGCGCACCGGGGAGCTGTTTTTT
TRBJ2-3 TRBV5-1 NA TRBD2 CASSLDSGGRTDTQYF TGCGCCAGCAGCTTGGATAGCGGGGGGCGCACAGATACGCAGTATTTT
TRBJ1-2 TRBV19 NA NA CASTSPGGANYGYTF TGTGCCAGCACAAGCCCGGGGGGAGCAAACTATGGCTACACCTTC
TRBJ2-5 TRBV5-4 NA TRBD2 CASSSGTSGRRETQYF TGTGCCAGCAGCTCGGGGACTAGCGGGAGGAGGGAGACCCAGTACTTC
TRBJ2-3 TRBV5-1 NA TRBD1 CASSSLPGQGTDTQYF TGCGCCAGCAGCTCTCTCCCGGGACAGGGGACAGATACGCAGTATTTT
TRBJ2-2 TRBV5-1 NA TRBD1 CATKDPGTGRTGELFF TGCGCCACTAAGGACCCCGGGACAGGGAGGACCGGGGAGCTGTTTTTT
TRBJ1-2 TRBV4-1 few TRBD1 CASSQGDRGGHGYTF TGCGCCAGCAGCCAAGGGGACAGGGGGGGACATGGCTACACCTTC
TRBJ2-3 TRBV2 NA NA CASSDRRDTDTQYF TGTGCCAGCAGTGACCGCCGGGACACAGATACGCAGTATTTT
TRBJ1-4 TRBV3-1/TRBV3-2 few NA CASSPRGRGGEKLFF TGTGCCAGCAGCCCACGAGGCCGAGGGGGAGAAAAACTGTTTTTT
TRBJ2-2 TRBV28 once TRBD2 CATSVGGAQAGELFF TGTGCCACCTCGGTCGGGGGGGCGCAGGCCGGGGAGCTGTTTTTT
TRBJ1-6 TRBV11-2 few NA CASSLDRGMGSYNSPLHF TGTGCCAGCAGCTTAGATAGGGGTATGGGCTCCTATAATTCACCCCTCCACTTT
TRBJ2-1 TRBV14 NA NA CASSPRRGLDNEQFF TGTGCCAGCAGCCCCCGGCGGGGGCTTGACAATGAGCAGTTCTTC
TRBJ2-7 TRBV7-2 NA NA CASSFVGSSYEQYF TGTGCCAGCAGCTTCGTGGGGAGCTCCTACGAGCAGTACTTC
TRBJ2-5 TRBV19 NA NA CASSRGREETQYF TGTGCCAGTAGTAGGGGGCGGGAAGAGACCCAGTACTTC